The next 29 T cell receptor beta chains were all read from a single sample in a study of memory CD4+ T cells and cytomegalovirus serostatus. The sort gate was single viable CD3+CD4+CD8-CD45RO+ cells for memory CD4+ T cells. Assay: immunoSEQ multiplex PCR; the TCRdb copy retains only in-frame clones and omits some. Among approximately 49,000 clones, 60% to 85% were seen once, and the ten largest hold around 0.61%. Sequences were obtained from memory CD4+ T cells from blood. The source is an adult in good health and CMV-seronegative.

The J gene is TRBJ2-7, the V gene TRBV7-8; 11 bases fit TRBD2. The CDR3 length is 15 residues. V dropped 2 bases and J dropped 7; count of bases not matched to a gene: 7. CDR1 is SGHVS and CDR2 is FQNEAQ in the germline V gene. CDR3 region: CASSLMVAGGLEQYF. The CDR3 DNA reads as TGTGCCAGCAGCTTAATGGTAGCGGGGGGGCTTGAGCAGTACTTC.

The V and J genes are TRBV19 and TRBJ2-3; unclear D gene. Germline values: CDR1 LNHDA, CDR2 SQIVND (reference sequence). This CDR3 region has 13 residues. V was clipped by 7 bases and J by 1 base, with 9 bases between them. CDR3 region: CASTDSGTDTQYF. The CDR3 nucleotides read TGTGCCAGTACCGACTCGGGCACAGATACGCAGTATTTT.

This clone was counted only a few times. This rearrangement joins TRBV27 to TRBJ1-6; TRBD1 aligns across 9 bases. The junction had 6 bases not matched to a gene; V was cut back by 6 bases and J by 0 bases. This CDR3 spans 17 amino acids. Germline V gene sequence: CDR1 MNHEY, CDR2 SMNVEV (reference sequence). The CDR3 DNA reads TGTGCCAGCAGGTTGACAGGGGGAAGCTCCTATAATTCACCCCTCCACTTT. It encodes CASRLTGGSSYNSPLHF.

This chain connects TRBV7-2 to TRBJ2-7, with 10 bases matching TRBD1. The J segment lost 5 bases and the V segment lost 7 bases, leaving 20 bases of the junction unmatched. The germline V gene has CDR1 SGHTA and CDR2 FQGNSA. CDR3 length equals 18 residues. CDR3 DNA: TGTGCCAGCACCGAAACGGGACAGGGGTTTGCCAACCCCGACGAGCAGTACTTC. Amino acids: CASTETGQGFANPDEQYF.

Here the CDR3 reads CASRSGVRGEQYF. The CDR3 DNA is TGTGCCAGCAGGTCCGGGGTTCGGGGCGAGCAGTACTTC. The chain uses TRBV27 and TRBJ2-7; a possible D gene is TRBD2 (5 bases). The V gene's germline CDR1 is MNHEY and CDR2 SMNVEV (reference sequence). Trimming stripped 6 bases from V and 6 bases from J, with 15 bases between. The length of the CDR3 is 13 residues.

V is TRBV6-5 and J is TRBJ1-1; no reliable D call. Germline lookup yields CDR1 MNHEY and CDR2 SVGAGI. V gave up 11 bases and J gave up 3 bases, with 16 bases separating them. The CDR3 is 13 amino acids. In DNA form, the CDR3 reads TGTGCCGCCTTTGGGCCGAGGGACACTGAAGCTTTCTTT. This gives the protein CAAFGPRDTEAFF.

V is TRBV10-3 and J is TRBJ1-1; 7 bases match TRBD1. The germline V gene encodes CDR1 ENHRY and CDR2 SYGVKD. With V trimmed by 6 bases and J by 1 base, 8 bases remained unmatched. This CDR3 comprises 15 residues. CDR3 in amino acids: CAIRAGTEKNTEAFF. The DNA for the CDR3 is TGTGCCATCAGAGCCGGGACAGAAAAGAACACTGAAGCTTTCTTT.

This clone came up a few times. The V gene is TRBV6-6, the J gene TRBJ2-7, with a possible D match to TRBD1 (6 bases). V lost 5 bases and J 5 bases, leaving 13 bases between the germline ends. The germline gives CDR1 MNHNY, CDR2 SVGAGI (reference sequence). CDR3 size: 13 residues. The CDR3, as DNA: TGTGCCAGCAGTCTCCAGGGGCAGGACGAGCAGTACTTC. It is translated as CASSLQGQDEQYF.

The genes are TRBV6-1 and TRBJ2-3, with a possible D match to TRBD1 (6 bases). The V and J ends lost 2 bases and 4 bases respectively, with 16 bases between them. Germline CDR1 is MNHNS and CDR2 is SASEGT. This CDR3 has 16 residues. CDR3 DNA sequence: TGTGCCAGCAGTGAAAGGGACACATCAGTTTCAGATACGCAGTATTTT. Encoded protein: CASSERDTSVSDTQYF.

The CDR3: CASSPSSGNTIYF. The CDR3 DNA sequence: TGTGCCAGCAGCCCGAGCTCTGGAAACACCATATATTTT. The chain employs TRBV7-9 and TRBJ1-3; the D is unclear. The CDR3 is 13 residues long. The germline CDR1 and CDR2 sequences are SEHNR and FQNEAQ (reference sequence). V lost 5 bases and J lost 0, with 5 bases in between.

Comment on this clone: The junction shows a germline mismatch at one end, possibly a read error. The CDR3 reads CASSLGQERVF. The CDR3 nucleotides are TGTGCCAGCTCACTAGGACAGGAAAGGGTCTTC. V gene TRBV18 combines with J gene TRBJ2-4; TRBD1 matches 7 bases. Germline CDR1 reads KGHSH; CDR2 reads LQKENI. This CDR3 has 11 residues.

The chain combines TRBV2 with TRBJ2-3; TRBD1 agrees at 7 bases. The germline V gene encodes CDR1 SNHLY and CDR2 FYNNEI. This CDR3 comprises 15 residues. Trimming cost V 7 bases and J 4 bases; bases outside gene matches: 11. The CDR3 sequence is CASTVTGDMADTQYF. The CDR3 nucleotides are TGTGCCAGCACGGTAACAGGGGATATGGCAGATACGCAGTATTTT.

The J gene is TRBJ1-6, the V gene TRBV7-3; 7 nucleotides agree with TRBD1. The CDR3 spans 15 residues. The germline V gene encodes CDR1 SGHTA and CDR2 FQGTGA. Trimming removed 4 bases from V and 6 bases from J; junction bases left unmatched: 6. As DNA, the CDR3 is TGTGCCAGCAGCTCGGACAGGTTCTCTAATTCACCCCTCCACTTT. It is translated as CASSSDRFSNSPLHF.

The V call is TRBV30, the J call TRBJ2-7; D remains ambiguous. Trimming cost V 0 bases and J 7 bases, with 10 bases left between them. In germline, CDR1 is GTSNPN, CDR2 SVGIG (reference sequence). This CDR3 contains 12 residues. The CDR3 sequence: CAWSVGVGEQYF. Written as DNA, the CDR3 is TGTGCCTGGAGTGTTGGGGTGGGGGAGCAGTACTTC.

This chain joins TRBV5-6 and TRBJ2-7, with D unclear. This CDR3 region has 15 residues. Germline V CDR1 and CDR2: SGHDT, YYEEEE. V lost 2 bases and J lost 5, with 17 bases in between. The chain's CDR3 is CASSFLRSVGDEQYF. Here the CDR3 DNA reads TGTGCCAGCAGCTTTCTCAGGAGTGTGGGTGACGAGCAGTACTTC.

This rearrangement joins TRBV10-3 to TRBJ2-2, with 8 bases fitting TRBD2. The germline gives CDR1 ENHRY, CDR2 SYGVKD. Losses at the gene ends were 5 bases for V and 7 bases for J; bases not matched to a gene: 15. This CDR3 spans 17 amino acids. CDR3 amino acids: CAISNAGTRGLGGELFF. CDR3 nucleotides: TGTGCCATCAGTAACGCCGGGACTAGAGGCCTTGGCGGGGAGCTGTTTTTT.

The V gene is TRBV27, the J gene TRBJ2-2; D is possibly TRBD1 or TRBD2 (5 bases each). Germline V gene data show CDR1 as MNHEY and CDR2 as SMNVEV (reference sequence). This CDR3 comprises 17 residues. V shed 6 bases and J shed 1 base, with 18 bases lying between them. CDR3 residues: CASRPLGDLLNTGELFF. The CDR3 nucleotides read TGTGCCAGCAGACCCCTTGGGGACCTATTGAACACCGGGGAGCTGTTTTTT.

The J gene is TRBJ2-7, the V gene TRBV27; 10 positions agree with TRBD2. Germline V lookup: CDR1 MNHEY, CDR2 SMNVEV (reference sequence). The CDR3 has 18 residues. Trimming cost V 5 bases and J 4 bases; bases outside gene matches: 17. CDR3 sequence reads: CASSLSPPSGGWGYEQYF. Here the CDR3 DNA reads TGTGCCAGCAGTCTGTCCCCCCCTAGCGGGGGATGGGGTTACGAGCAGTACTTC.

The chain carries TRBV13 and TRBJ2-4; 7 positions match TRBD1. The CDR3 length is 14 residues. V gave up 6 bases and J gave up 5 bases; unmatched junction bases: 7. The germline gives CDR1 PRHDT, CDR2 FYEKMQ (reference sequence). For the CDR3, the DNA is TGTGCCAGCAGATTAAGAACAGGGGAAAACATTCAGTACTTC. Translated: CASRLRTGENIQYF.

V and J are TRBV5-4 and TRBJ1-1; the D is unclear. The CDR3 has 15 residues. The germline CDR1 and CDR2 sequences are SGHNT and YYREEE (reference sequence). The V gene lost 0 bases and the J gene lost 0 bases, with 9 bases spanning the gap. The CDR3 is CASSLVSQLNTEAFF. The CDR3 DNA reads as TGTGCCAGCAGCTTGGTCTCTCAGCTGAACACTGAAGCTTTCTTT.

The chain employs TRBV2 and TRBJ1-5, with no clear D. The CDR3 sequence is 13 residues long. With 6 bases removed from V and 2 bases from J, the gap between germline ends came to 8 bases. Germline V CDR1 and CDR2: SNHLY, FYNNEI. For the CDR3, the DNA is TGTGCCAGCAGGGAGGAAGGCAATCAGCCCCAGCATTTT. Translation: CASREEGNQPQHF.

This clone was recorded only once. V is TRBV6-1 and J is TRBJ1-5; D is undetermined. Germline V CDR1 and CDR2: MNHNS, SASEGT. Trimming took 7 bases from V and 3 from J, leaving 13 bases between them. This CDR3 is 14 amino acids long. This CDR3 reads CASILWGYNQPQHF. The CDR3 coding sequence is TGTGCCAGCATTCTTTGGGGATACAATCAGCCCCAGCATTTT.

The chain joins TRBV2 to TRBJ2-7; 7 bases are a match to TRBD2. CDR3 size: 16 residues. Germline CDR1 reads SNHLY; CDR2 reads FYNNEI. V lost 10 bases, J lost 6 bases, and 21 bases stayed unmatched. Here the CDR3 reads CATSGVTGGRSTEQYF. DNA of the CDR3: TGTGCCACAAGCGGGGTTACGGGGGGTCGGAGTACCGAGCAGTACTTC.

This rearrangement joins TRBV28 to TRBJ1-2; D may be TRBD1 (5 bases). Trimming removed 2 bases from V and 5 bases from J, with 18 bases in between. Germline CDR1 is MDHEN and CDR2 is SYDVKM. CDR3 length: 16 amino acids. The CDR3 protein is CASSLISQGNWYGYTF. The CDR3, as DNA: TGTGCCAGCAGTTTAATCTCCCAGGGAAATTGGTATGGCTACACCTTC.

This chain uses TRBV2 with TRBJ2-3; the match to TRBD2 covers 8 bases. V lost 5 bases, J lost 2 bases, and 3 bases stayed unmatched. The CDR3 sequence is 14 residues long. CDR1 is SNHLY, CDR2 FYNNEI, per germline. CDR3 nucleotides: TGTGCCAGCAGTTTAGCGGGGATCACAGATACGCAGTATTTT. It encodes CASSLAGITDTQYF. The full variable domain, its missing parts supplied by reference TRBV2 and TRBJ2-3, is EPEVTQTPSHQVTQMGQEVILRCVPISNHLYFYWYRQILGQKVEFLVSFYNNEISEKSEIFDDQFSVERPDGSNFTLKIRSTKLEDSAMYFCASSLAGITDTQYFGPGTRLTVL.

The gene calls are TRBV20-1 and TRBJ2-1; D is perhaps TRBD1 (6 bases). CDR3 length: 11 amino acids. Between the trimmed V and J ends, which lost 1 base and 10 bases, there was a span of 8 bases. CDR1 is DFQATT, CDR2 SNEGSKA, per germline (reference sequence). The CDR3 spells CSARAGTEQFF. CDR3 nucleotide sequence: TGCAGTGCTAGAGCCGGGACAGAGCAGTTCTTC.

CDR3: CASSLGQIYGYTF. CDR3 bases: TGTGCCAGCAGCTTAGGACAGATCTATGGCTACACCTTC. J is TRBJ1-2 and V is TRBV5-6, with D possibly matching TRBD1 (6 bases). There are 13 residues in the CDR3. V was pared by 2 bases and J by 4 bases, with 9 bases between. Per the germline V gene, CDR1 is SGHDT and CDR2 is YYEEEE.

The chain employs TRBV5-1 and TRBJ1-1; perhaps TRBD1 as D (5 bases). The CDR3 has 13 amino acids. With 7 bases removed from V and 0 bases from J, the gap between germline ends came to 10 bases. CDR1 SGHRS and CDR2 YFSETQ come from the germline V gene. CDR3 in amino acids: CASSRQMNTEAFF. CDR3 in DNA: TGCGCCAGCTCCCGACAGATGAACACTGAAGCTTTCTTT.

The V gene is TRBV18, the J gene TRBJ2-1, with 11 bases that match TRBD1. This CDR3 has 15 residues. CDR1 and CDR2 (germline): KGHSH, LQKENI. The junction had 5 bases not matched to a gene; V was cut back by 3 bases and J by 7 bases. CDR3 sequence reads: CASSPPGTGGNEQFF. The DNA of the CDR3 is TGTGCCAGCTCACCTCCAGGGACAGGGGGGAATGAGCAGTTCTTC.